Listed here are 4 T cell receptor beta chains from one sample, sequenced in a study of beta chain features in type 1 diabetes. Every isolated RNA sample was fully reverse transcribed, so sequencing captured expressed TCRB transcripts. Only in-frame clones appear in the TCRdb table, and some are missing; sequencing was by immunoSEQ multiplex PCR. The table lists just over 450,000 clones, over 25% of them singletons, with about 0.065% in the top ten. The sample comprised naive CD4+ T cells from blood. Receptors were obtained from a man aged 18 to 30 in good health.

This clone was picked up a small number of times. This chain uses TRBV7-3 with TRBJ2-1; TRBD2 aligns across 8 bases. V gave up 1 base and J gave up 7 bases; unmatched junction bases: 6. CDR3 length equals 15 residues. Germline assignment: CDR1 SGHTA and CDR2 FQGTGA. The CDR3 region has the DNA TGTGCCAGCAGCTTAATGGCGGGAGGAGTGAATGAGCAGTTCTTC. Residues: CASSLMAGGVNEQFF. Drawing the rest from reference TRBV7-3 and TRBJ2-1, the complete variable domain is GAGVSQTPSNKVTEKGKYVELRCDPISGHTALYWYRQSLGQGPEFLIYFQGTGAADDSGLPNDRFFAVRPEGSVSTLKIQRTERGDSAVYLCASSLMAGGVNEQFFGPGTRLTVL.

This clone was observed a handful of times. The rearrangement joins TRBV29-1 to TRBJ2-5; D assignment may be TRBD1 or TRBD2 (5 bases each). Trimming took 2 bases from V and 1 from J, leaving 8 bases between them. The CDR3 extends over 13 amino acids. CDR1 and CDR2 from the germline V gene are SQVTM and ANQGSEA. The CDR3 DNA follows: TGCAGCGTTGAATGGGGGAGCCAAGAGACCCAGTACTTC. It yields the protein CSVEWGSQETQYF. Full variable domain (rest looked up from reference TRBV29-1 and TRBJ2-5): SAVISQKPSRDICQRGTSLTIQCQVDSQVTMMFWYRQQPGQSLTLIATANQGSEATYESGFVIDKFPISRPNLTFSTLTVSNMSPEDSSIYLCSVEWGSQETQYFGPGTRLLVL.

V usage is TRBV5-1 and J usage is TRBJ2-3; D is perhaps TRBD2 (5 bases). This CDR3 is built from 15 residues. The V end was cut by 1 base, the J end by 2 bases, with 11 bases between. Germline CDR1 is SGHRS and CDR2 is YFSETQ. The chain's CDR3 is CASSLSSGLTDTQYF. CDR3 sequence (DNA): TGCGCCAGCAGCTTGTCCAGCGGACTCACAGATACGCAGTATTTT.

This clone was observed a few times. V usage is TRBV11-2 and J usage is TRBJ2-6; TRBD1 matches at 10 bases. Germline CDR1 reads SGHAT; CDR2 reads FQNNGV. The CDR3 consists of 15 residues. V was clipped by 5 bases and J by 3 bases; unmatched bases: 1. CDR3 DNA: TGTGCCAGCAGCGACAGGGGGCATGGGGCCAACGTCCTGACTTTC. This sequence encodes CASSDRGHGANVLTF.